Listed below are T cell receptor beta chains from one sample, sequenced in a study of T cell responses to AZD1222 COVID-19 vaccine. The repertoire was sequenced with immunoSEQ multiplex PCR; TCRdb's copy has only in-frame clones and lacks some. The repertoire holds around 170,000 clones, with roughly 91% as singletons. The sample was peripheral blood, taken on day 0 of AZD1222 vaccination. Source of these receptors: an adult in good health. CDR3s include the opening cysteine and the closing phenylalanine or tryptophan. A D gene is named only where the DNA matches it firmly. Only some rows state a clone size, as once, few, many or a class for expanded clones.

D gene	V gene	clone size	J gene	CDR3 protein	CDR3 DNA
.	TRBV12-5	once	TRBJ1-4	CASGPPQNSNEKLFF	TGTGCTAGTGGTCCCCCACAGAACTCTAATGAAAAACTGTTTTTT
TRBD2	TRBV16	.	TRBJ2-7	CASSPEVSGSFYEQYF	TGTGCCAGCAGCCCAGAGGTTAGCGGGAGCTTCTACGAGCAGTACTTC
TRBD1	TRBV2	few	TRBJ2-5	CASKFGQGEKTQYF	TGTGCCAGCAAGTTCGGGCAGGGGGAAAAGACCCAGTACTTC
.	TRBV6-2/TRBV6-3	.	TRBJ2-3	CASNPGQPSTDTQYF	TGTGCCAGCAACCCAGGACAGCCAAGCACAGATACGCAGTATTTT
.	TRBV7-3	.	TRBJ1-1	CASSRGRTEAFF	TGTGCCAGCTCCCGAGGGCGAACTGAAGCTTTCTTT
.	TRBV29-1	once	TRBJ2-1	CSVNQGKEMMGYNEQFF	TGCAGCGTTAACCAGGGCAAAGAAATGATGGGTTACAATGAGCAGTTCTTC
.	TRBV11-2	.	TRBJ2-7	CASSLAAQFLDEQYF	TGTGCCAGCAGCTTAGCGGCGCAGTTTTTAGACGAGCAGTACTTC
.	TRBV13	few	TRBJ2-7	CASSLVRERGAYEQYF	TGTGCCAGCAGCTTAGTGCGGGAAAGGGGGGCCTACGAGCAGTACTTC
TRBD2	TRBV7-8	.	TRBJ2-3	CASGAGRSTDTQYF	TGTGCCAGCGGAGCGGGGCGCAGCACAGATACGCAGTATTTT
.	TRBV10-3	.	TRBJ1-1	CAISVGDTEAFF	TGTGCCATCAGTGTCGGGGACACTGAAGCTTTCTTT
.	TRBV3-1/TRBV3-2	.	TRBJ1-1	CASSQDKKGSGRAFF	TGTGCCAGCAGCCAAGATAAGAAGGGGAGCGGTCGCGCTTTCTTT
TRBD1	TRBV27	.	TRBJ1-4	CASSPGTAASDEKLFF	TGTGCCAGCAGTCCGGGGACAGCGGCTAGTGATGAAAAACTGTTTTTT
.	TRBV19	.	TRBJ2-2	CASKLVANTGELFF	TGTGCCAGTAAACTGGTAGCGAACACCGGGGAGCTGTTTTTT
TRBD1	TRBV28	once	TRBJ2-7	CASSFGQGSYEQYF	TGTGCCAGCAGTTTTGGACAGGGCTCCTACGAGCAGTACTTC
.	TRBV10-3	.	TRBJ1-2	CAISFEVNYGYTF	TGTGCCATCAGCTTCGAGGTCAACTATGGCTACACCTTC
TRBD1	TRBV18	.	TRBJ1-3	CASSPTGTGNSGNTIYF	TGTGCCAGCTCACCGACCGGGACAGGGAATTCTGGAAACACCATATATTTT